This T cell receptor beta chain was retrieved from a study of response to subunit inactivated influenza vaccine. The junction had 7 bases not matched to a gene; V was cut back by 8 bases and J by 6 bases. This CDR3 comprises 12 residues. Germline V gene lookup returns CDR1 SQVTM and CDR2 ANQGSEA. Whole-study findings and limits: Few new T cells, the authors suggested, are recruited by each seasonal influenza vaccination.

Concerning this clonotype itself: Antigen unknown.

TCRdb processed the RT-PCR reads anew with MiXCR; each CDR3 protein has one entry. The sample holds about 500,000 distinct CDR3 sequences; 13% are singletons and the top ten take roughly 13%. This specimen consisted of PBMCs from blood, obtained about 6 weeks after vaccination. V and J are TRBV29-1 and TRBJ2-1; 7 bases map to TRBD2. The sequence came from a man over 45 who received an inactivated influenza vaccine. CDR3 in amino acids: CSHQTSPNEQFF. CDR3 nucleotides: TGCAGCCACCAGACTAGCCCCAATGAGCAGTTCTTC.